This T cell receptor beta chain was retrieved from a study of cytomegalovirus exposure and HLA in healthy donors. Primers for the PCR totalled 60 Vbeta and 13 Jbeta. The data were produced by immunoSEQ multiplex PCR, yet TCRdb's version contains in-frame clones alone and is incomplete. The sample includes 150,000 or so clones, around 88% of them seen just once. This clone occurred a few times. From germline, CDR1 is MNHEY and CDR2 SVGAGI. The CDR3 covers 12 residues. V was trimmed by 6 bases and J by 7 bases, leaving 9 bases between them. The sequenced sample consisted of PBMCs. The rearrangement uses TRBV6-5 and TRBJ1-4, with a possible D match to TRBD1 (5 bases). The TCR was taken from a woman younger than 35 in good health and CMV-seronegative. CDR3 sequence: CASREGSEKLFF. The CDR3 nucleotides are TGTGCCAGCAGGGAGGGGAGTGAAAAACTGTTTTTT.